This T cell receptor (beta chain) was profiled in a study of CD8 T cells in ankylosing spondylitis. Findings and caveats of the study: Within matched ankylosing spondylitis synovial fluid, disease-linked clones were reportedly significantly enriched. Reactive arthritis synovial fluid and blood were previously reported to contain some motif variants. Apparently characteristic of ankylosing spondylitis blood was a TCR beta motif (fewer than 10 highly homologous variants).

In making TCR beta libraries, quantitative 5'-RACE with molecular barcodes was used. TCRdb used MiXCR to reprocess the 5' RACE reads, holding one entry per CDR3 protein. The table records some 200,000 distinct CDR3 sequences, roughly 25% of them present only once. V was cut by 3 bases and J by 0 bases, with 10 bases left in between. The CDR3 has 14 residues. Germline CDR1 and CDR2: DFQATT and SNEGSKA (reference sequence). Regarding this clonotype: The antigen is undetermined.

The sample taken for sequencing was blood, either unsorted or a sorted T cell fraction (not recorded which). The chain employs TRBV20-1 and TRBJ2-3, with D perhaps matching TRBD2 (6 bases). This sequence was found in a male donor with ankylosing spondylitis or in good health (not recorded which). The CDR3 nucleotides read TGCAGTGCTAGGGCGGGAACCAGCACAGATACGCAGTATTTT. Protein: CSARAGTSTDTQYF.